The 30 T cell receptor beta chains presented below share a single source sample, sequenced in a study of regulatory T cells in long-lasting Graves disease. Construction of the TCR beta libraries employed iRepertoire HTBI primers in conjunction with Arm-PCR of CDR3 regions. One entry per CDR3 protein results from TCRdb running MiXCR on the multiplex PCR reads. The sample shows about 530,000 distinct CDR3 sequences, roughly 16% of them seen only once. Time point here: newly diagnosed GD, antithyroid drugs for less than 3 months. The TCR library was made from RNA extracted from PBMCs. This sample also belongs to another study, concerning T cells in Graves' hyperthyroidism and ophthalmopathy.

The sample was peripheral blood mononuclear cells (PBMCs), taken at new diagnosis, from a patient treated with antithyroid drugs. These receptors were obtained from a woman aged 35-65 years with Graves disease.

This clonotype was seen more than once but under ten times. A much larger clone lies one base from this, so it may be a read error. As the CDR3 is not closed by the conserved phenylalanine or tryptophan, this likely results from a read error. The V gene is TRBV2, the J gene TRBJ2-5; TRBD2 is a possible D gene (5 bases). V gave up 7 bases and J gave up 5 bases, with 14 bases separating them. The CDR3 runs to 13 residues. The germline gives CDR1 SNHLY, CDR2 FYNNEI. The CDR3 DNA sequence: TGTGCCAGCACGACCTTCTCGGGGGAGACCCAGTACCTC. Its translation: CASTTFSGETQYL.

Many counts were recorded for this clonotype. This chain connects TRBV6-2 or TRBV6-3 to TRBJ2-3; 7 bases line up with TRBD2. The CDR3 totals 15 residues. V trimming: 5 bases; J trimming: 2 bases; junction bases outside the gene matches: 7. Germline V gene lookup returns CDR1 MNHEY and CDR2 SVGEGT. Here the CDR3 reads CASSREAGFTDTQYF. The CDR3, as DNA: TGTGCCAGCAGTCGCGAAGCGGGGTTCACAGATACGCAGTATTTT.

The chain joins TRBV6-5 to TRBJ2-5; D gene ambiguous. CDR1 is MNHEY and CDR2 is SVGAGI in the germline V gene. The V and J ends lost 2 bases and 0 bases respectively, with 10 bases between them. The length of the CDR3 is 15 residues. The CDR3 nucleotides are TGTGCCAGCAGTTACCTGGACGGCTACCAAGAGACCCAGTACTTC. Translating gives CASSYLDGYQETQYF.

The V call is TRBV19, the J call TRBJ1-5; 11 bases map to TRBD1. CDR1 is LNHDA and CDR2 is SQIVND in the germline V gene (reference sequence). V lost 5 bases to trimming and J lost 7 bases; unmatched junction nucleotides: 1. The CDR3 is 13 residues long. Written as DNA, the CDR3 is TGTGCCAGTAGTGGGACAGGGGGACAGCCCCAGCATTTT. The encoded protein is CASSGTGGQPQHF.

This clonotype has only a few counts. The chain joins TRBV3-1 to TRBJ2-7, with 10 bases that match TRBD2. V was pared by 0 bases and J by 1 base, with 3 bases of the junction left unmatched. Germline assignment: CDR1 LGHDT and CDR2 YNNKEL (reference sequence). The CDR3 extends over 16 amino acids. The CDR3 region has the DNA TGTGCCAGCAGCCAAGATGCTAGCGGGGGATCCTACGAGCAGTACTTC. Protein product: CASSQDASGGSYEQYF.

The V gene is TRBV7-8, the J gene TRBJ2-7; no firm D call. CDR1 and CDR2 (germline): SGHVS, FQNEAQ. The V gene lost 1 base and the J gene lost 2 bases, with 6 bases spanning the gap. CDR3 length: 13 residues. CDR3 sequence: CASSLEVTYEQYF. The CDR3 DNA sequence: TGTGCCAGCAGCTTAGAGGTTACCTACGAGCAGTACTTC.

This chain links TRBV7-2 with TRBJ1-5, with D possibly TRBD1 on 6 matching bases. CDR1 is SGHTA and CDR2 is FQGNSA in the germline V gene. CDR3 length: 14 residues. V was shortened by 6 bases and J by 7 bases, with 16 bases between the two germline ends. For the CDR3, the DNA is TGTGCCAGCAGTAGACTGGAGGGGGGACAGCCCCAGCATTTT. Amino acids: CASSRLEGGQPQHF. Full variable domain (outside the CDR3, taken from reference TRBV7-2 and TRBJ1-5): GAGVSQSPSNKVTEKGKDVELRCDPISGHTALYWYRQSLGQGLEFLIYFQGNSAPDKSGLPSDRFSAERTGGSVSTLTIQRTQQEDSAVYLCASSRLEGGQPQHFGDGTRLSIL.

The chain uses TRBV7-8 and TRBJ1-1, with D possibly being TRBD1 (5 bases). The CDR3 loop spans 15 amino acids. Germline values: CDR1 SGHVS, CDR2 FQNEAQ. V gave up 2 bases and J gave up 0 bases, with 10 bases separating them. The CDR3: CASSLSGGLNTEAFF. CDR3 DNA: TGTGCCAGCAGCTTATCTGGGGGTTTGAACACTGAAGCTTTCTTT.

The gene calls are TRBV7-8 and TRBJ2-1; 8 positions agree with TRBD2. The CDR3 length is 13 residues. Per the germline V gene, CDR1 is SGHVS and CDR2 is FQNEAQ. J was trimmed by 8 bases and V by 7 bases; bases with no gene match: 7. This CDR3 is CASIRSGGHEQFF. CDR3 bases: TGTGCCAGCATCCGCAGCGGGGGCCATGAGCAGTTCTTC.

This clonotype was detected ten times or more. The CDR3 DNA sequence: TGTGCCAGCAGTTCGGACCGTGTTAATTCACCCCTCCACTTT. Translated, it gives CASSSDRVNSPLHF. The V call is TRBV12-3 or TRBV12-4, the J call TRBJ1-6; D is unresolved. CDR3 length: 14 residues. Trimming cost V 4 bases and J 6 bases, with 10 bases left between them.

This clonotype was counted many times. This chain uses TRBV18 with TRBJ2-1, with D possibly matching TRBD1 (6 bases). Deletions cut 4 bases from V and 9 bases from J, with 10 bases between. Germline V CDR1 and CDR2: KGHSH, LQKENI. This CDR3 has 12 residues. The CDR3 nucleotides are TGTGCCAGCTCACGAACAGGGCCTGAGCAGTTCTTC. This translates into CASSRTGPEQFF.

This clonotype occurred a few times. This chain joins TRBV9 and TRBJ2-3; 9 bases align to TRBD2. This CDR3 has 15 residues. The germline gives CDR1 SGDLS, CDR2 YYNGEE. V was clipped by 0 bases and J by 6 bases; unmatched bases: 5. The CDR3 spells CASSVGSGGGDTQYF. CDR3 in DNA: TGTGCCAGCAGCGTAGGTAGCGGGGGTGGGGATACGCAGTATTTT.

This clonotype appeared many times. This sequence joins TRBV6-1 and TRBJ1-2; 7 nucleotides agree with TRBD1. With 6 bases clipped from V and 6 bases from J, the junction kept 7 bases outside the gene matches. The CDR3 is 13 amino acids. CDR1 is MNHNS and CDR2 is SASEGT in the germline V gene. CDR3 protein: CASRDRDRNGYTF. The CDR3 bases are TGTGCCAGCAGGGACCGGGACAGAAATGGCTACACCTTC.

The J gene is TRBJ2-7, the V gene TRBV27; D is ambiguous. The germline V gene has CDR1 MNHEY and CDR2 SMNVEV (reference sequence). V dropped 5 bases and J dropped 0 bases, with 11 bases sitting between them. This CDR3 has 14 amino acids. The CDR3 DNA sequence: TGTGCCAGCAGTCCCCTCGGGTACTCCTACGAGCAGTACTTC. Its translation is CASSPLGYSYEQYF.

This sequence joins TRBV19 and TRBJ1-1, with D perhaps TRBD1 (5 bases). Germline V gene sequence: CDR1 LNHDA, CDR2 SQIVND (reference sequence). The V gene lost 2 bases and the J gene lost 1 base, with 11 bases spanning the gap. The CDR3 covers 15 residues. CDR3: CASSITGGSNTEAFF. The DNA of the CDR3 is TGTGCCAGTAGTATAACAGGCGGCTCGAACACTGAAGCTTTCTTT.

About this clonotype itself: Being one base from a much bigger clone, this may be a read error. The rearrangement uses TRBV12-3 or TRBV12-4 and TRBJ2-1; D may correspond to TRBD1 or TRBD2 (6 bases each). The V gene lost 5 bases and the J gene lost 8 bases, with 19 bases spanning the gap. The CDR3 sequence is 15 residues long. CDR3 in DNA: TGTGCCAGCAGTCTCTACCGAGACGGGGGCGATGAGCAGTTCTTC. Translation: CASSLYRDGGDEQFF.

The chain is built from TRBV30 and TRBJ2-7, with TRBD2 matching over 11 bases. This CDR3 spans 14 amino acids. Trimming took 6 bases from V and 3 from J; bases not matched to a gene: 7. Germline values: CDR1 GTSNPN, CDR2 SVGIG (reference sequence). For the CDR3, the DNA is TGTGCCTGCTCGGGACTAGCGGTAAACTACGAGCAGTACTTC. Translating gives CACSGLAVNYEQYF.

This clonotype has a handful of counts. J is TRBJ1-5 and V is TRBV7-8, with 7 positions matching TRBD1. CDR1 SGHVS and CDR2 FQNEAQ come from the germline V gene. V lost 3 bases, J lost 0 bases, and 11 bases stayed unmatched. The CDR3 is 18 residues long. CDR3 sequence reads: CASSFVAGGGSSNQPQHF. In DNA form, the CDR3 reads TGTGCCAGCAGCTTCGTGGCAGGGGGAGGATCTAGCAATCAGCCCCAGCATTTT.

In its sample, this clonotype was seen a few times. DNA of the CDR3: TGTGCCAGCTCACCACAAGTCAGCAATGAAAAACTGTTTTTT. It yields the protein CASSPQVSNEKLFF. The chain uses TRBV18 and TRBJ1-4; D is unresolved. Trimming took 1 base from V and 5 from J, leaving 8 bases between them. The CDR3 is made up of 14 amino acids. Germline CDR1 and CDR2: KGHSH and LQKENI. Combining the CDR3 with reference TRBV18 and TRBJ1-4 gives the whole variable domain NAGVMQNPRHLVRRRGQEARLRCSPMKGHSHVYWYRQLPEEGLKFMVYLQKENIIDESGMPKERFSAEFPKEGPSILRIQQVVRGDSAAYFCASSPQVSNEKLFFGSGTQLSVL.

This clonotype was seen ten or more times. The CDR3 coding sequence is TGTGCCAGCAGTTACCGTCTTCCGGGGCGGGACGAGCAGTACTTC. This sequence encodes CASSYRLPGRDEQYF. This rearrangement joins TRBV6-5 to TRBJ2-7, with D tentatively TRBD1 or TRBD2 (5 bases each). CDR3 length equals 15 residues. Germline lookup yields CDR1 MNHEY and CDR2 SVGAGI. V was clipped by 2 bases and J by 5 bases, with 16 bases between them.

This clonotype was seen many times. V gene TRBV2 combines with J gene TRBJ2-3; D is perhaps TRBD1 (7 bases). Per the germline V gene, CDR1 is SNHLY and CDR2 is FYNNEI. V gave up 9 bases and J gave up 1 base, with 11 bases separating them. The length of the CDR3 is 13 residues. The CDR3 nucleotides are TGTGCCAGAACCAGGGGGGGCACAGATACGCAGTATTTT. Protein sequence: CARTRGGTDTQYF.

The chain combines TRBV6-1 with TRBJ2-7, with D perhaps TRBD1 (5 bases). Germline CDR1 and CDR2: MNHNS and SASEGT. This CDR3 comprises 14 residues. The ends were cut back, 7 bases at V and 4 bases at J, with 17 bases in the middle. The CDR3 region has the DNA TGTGCCAGCACCCTCGGCAGGGTCGGGTACGAGCAGTACTTC. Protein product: CASTLGRVGYEQYF.

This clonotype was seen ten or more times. The CDR3 is CASSSREGYEQYF. Here the CDR3 DNA reads TGTGCCAGCAGCTCCCGCGAGGGCTACGAGCAGTACTTC. V and J are TRBV6-1 and TRBJ2-7; D may be TRBD2 (5 bases). CDR1 is MNHNS and CDR2 is SASEGT in the germline V gene. The CDR3 is 13 amino acids. Trimming shortened V by 6 bases and J by 3 bases, and 12 bases separated the two germline ends.

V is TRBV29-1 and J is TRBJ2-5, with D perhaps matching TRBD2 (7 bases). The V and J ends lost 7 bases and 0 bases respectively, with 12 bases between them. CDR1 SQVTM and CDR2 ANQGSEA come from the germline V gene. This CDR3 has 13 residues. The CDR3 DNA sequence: TGCAGCGCTGAGGGGGGGTACCAAGAGACCCAGTACTTC. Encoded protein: CSAEGGYQETQYF. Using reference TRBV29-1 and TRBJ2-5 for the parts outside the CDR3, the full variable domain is SAVISQKPSRDICQRGTSLTIQCQVDSQVTMMFWYRQQPGQSLTLIATANQGSEATYESGFVIDKFPISRPNLTFSTLTVSNMSPEDSSIYLCSAEGGYQETQYFGPGTRLLVL.

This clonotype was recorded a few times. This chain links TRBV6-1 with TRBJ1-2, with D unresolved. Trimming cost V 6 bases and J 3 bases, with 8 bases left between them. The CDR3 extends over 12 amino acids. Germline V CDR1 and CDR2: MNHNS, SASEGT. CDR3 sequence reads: CASSRLDYGYTF. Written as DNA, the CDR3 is TGTGCCAGCAGCCGTTTGGACTATGGCTACACCTTC.

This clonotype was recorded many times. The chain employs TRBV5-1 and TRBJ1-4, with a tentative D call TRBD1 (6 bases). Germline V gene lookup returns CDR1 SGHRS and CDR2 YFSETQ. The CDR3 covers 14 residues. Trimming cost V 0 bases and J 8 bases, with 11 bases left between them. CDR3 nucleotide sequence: TGCGCCAGCAGCTTGGGGGCAGGGGACGAAAAACTGTTTTTT. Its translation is CASSLGAGDEKLFF.

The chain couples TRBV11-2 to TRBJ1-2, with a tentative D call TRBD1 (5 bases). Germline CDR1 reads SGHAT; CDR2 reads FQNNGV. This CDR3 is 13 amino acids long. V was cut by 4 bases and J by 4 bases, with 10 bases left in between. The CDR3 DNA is TGTGCCAGCAGCTCCTCGGGGCTCTATGGCTACACCTTC. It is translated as CASSSSGLYGYTF.

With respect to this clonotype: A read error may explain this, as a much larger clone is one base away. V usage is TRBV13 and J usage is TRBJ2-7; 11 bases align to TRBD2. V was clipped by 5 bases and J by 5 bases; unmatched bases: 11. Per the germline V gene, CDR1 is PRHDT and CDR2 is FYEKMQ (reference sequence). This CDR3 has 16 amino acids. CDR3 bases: TGTGCCAGCAGCAAGGCTCAACTAGCGGGGGTTAACGAGCAGTACTTC. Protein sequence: CASSKAQLAGVNEQYF.

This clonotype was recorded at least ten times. Here the CDR3 reads CSVGGNEAFF. CDR3 nucleotide sequence: TGCAGCGTTGGTGGCAATGAAGCTTTCTTT. The chain employs TRBV29-1 and TRBJ1-1; no firm D call. V was pared by 4 bases and J by 7 bases, with 7 bases between. Germline lookup yields CDR1 SQVTM and CDR2 ANQGSEA. This CDR3 has 10 amino acids.

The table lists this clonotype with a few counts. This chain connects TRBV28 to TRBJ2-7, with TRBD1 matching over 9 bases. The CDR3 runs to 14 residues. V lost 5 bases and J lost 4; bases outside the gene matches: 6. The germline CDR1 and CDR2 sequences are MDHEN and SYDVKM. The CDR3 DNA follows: TGTGCCAGCAGTCTTCGGGACAGGGAATACGAGCAGTACTTC. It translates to CASSLRDREYEQYF.